The 8 T cell receptor beta chains below come from one sample, sequenced in a study of blood T cell repertoires in COVID-19. Only in-frame clones appear in the TCRdb table, and some are missing; sequencing was by immunoSEQ multiplex PCR. This sample carries about 330,000 clones, about 90% of them seen once, and the ten largest clones take roughly 5%. Sequencing was done on a sample of PBMCs or T cells enriched from blood (not recorded which). The origin of the receptors is a woman between 25 and 40 years old who had recovered from COVID-19.

The chain uses TRBV7-9 and TRBJ1-2; TRBD1 aligns across 7 bases. There are 12 residues in the CDR3. Germline CDR1 is SEHNR and CDR2 is FQNEAQ (reference sequence). V was pared by 4 bases and J by 8 bases, with 4 bases of the junction left unmatched. CDR3 in DNA: TGTGCCAGCAGCTCGGGACAGAGAGGCTACACCTTC. Protein sequence: CASSSGQRGYTF.

J is TRBJ1-5 and V is TRBV6-4; D possibly corresponds to TRBD1 (6 bases). Trimming pared 3 bases from V and 6 bases from J, leaving 15 bases between. Germline V gene lookup returns CDR1 MRHNA and CDR2 SNTAGT. This CDR3 spans 15 amino acids. This chain's CDR3 is CASSEVGGVGQPQHF. The CDR3 DNA reads TGTGCCAGCAGTGAGGTAGGGGGGGTTGGTCAGCCCCAGCATTTT.

V gene TRBV21-1 combines with J gene TRBJ2-5; TRBD1 is the table's D call, not checked against the DNA. TRBV21-1 is deemed a pseudogene. The length of the CDR3 is 13 residues. The CDR3 coding sequence is TGTGCCAGCATCAGAAAGAAACAAGAGACCCAGTACTTC. Translating gives CASIRKKQETQYF.

As to this clone: This CDR3 is also generated by other DNA sequences in the sample. This chain uses TRBV19 with TRBJ2-2; tentatively, D is TRBD1 (6 bases). CDR1 and CDR2 from the germline V gene are LNHDA and SQIVND (reference sequence). There are 14 residues in the CDR3. V dropped 5 bases and J dropped 1 base, with 8 bases sitting between them. Here the CDR3 DNA reads TGTGCCAGTAGTCCGGGACAGAACACCGGGGAGCTGTTTTTT. It specifies CASSPGQNTGELFF.

This chain links TRBV9 with TRBJ1-2, with D tentatively TRBD1 (5 bases). The CDR3 loop spans 13 amino acids. Trimming pared 6 bases from V and 4 bases from J, leaving 13 bases between. From germline, CDR1 is SGDLS and CDR2 YYNGEE. CDR3 sequence: CASNPGHSYGYTF. DNA for the CDR3: TGTGCCAGCAACCCCGGACATAGCTATGGCTACACCTTC.

The chain uses TRBV7-9 and TRBJ1-2; 7 nucleotides line up with TRBD1. The CDR3 is made up of 16 amino acids. Looked up from germline, CDR1 is SEHNR and CDR2 is FQNEAQ (reference sequence). With V trimmed by 2 bases and J by 8 bases, 14 bases remained unmatched. Here the CDR3 reads CASSLPSADRLRGYTF. The CDR3, as DNA: TGTGCCAGCAGCTTACCTTCCGCGGACAGGCTGCGGGGCTACACCTTC.

The chain joins TRBV12-3 or TRBV12-4 to TRBJ1-6; weak D call: TRBD1 (5 bases). The CDR3 contains 11 residues. V was pared by 3 bases and J by 12 bases, with 6 bases between. CDR3 sequence: CASSFGGPLHF. The CDR3 region has the DNA TGTGCCAGCAGTTTCGGGGGACCCCTCCACTTT.

The table lists this clone with a count of one. The chain employs TRBV5-8 and TRBJ1-1; 7 bases map to TRBD1. There are 13 residues in the CDR3. J gave up 5 bases and V 4 bases, and 5 bases lay outside the gene matches. Germline V gene sequence: CDR1 SGHTS, CDR2 YDEGEE. The CDR3 DNA reads as TGTGCCAGCAGCAACACACAGGGGACTGAAGCTTTCTTT. This translates into CASSNTQGTEAFF. Combining the CDR3 with reference TRBV5-8 and TRBJ1-1 gives the whole variable domain EAGVTQSPTHLIKTRGQQATLRCSPISGHTSVYWYQQALGLGLQFLLWYDEGEERNRGNFPPRFSGRQFPNYSSELNVNALELEDSALYLCASSNTQGTEAFFGQGTRLTVV.